A selection of T cell receptor beta chains follows, all from one sample in a study of blood T cell repertoires in COVID-19. The table came from immunoSEQ multiplex PCR; TCRdb's copy has only in-frame clones and leaves some out. The table includes 75,000 or so clones, 84% detected once. Source material: peripheral blood. Receptors originate from a middle-aged man with acute or convalescent COVID-19. Each CDR3 is given with its conserved first and last residue. D genes are given only for firm matches. Expanded clones are given a class, and other clones once, few, many or no size at all.

TRBV14	.	.	TRBJ1-2	TGTGCCAGCAGCCAAGATCAAGGGGCGCTTTTCTCGGACTATGGCTACACCTTC	CASSQDQGALFSDYGYTF
TRBV24-1	.	.	TRBJ2-7	TGTGCCACCAGCATTGGGGGGGGCCCATTCTCCTACGAGCAGTACTTC	CATSIGGGPFSYEQYF
TRBV29-1	once	.	TRBJ2-3	TGCAGCGTTGAAACTGGGGCGTCTTGGGATACGCAGTATTTT	CSVETGASWDTQYF
TRBV12-3/TRBV12-4	.	.	TRBJ1-1	TGTGCCAGCATTCTGACAGGAAACACTGAAGCTTTCTTT	CASILTGNTEAFF
TRBV18	.	.	TRBJ1-1	TGTGCCAGCTCACCACCGACAGAGAACACTGAAGCTTTCTTT	CASSPPTENTEAFF
TRBV6-5	.	.	TRBJ2-4	TGTGCCAGCAGCCCCGGGGATAAAAACATTCAGTACTTC	CASSPGDKNIQYF
TRBV5-6	few	TRBD1	TRBJ2-3	TGTGCCAGCAGCTGGGACAGGTGGACAGATACGCAGTATTTT	CASSWDRWTDTQYF
TRBV6-5	once	.	TRBJ2-1	TGTGCCAGCAGTTACTCAGAAACTCACAATGAGCAGTTCTTC	CASSYSETHNEQFF
TRBV30	.	.	TRBJ2-2	TGTGCCTGGGCCTACTACCAACAGGGACGGGACACCGGGGAGCTGTTTTTT	CAWAYYQQGRDTGELFF
TRBV24-1	.	TRBD1	TRBJ1-1	TGTGCCACCAGTTCAACAGGGGCCGAAGCTTTCTTT	CATSSTGAEAFF
TRBV19	.	.	TRBJ2-1	TGTGCCAGTAGTCGAATCGAAGGGGGTCACAATGAGCAGTTCTTC	CASSRIEGGHNEQFF